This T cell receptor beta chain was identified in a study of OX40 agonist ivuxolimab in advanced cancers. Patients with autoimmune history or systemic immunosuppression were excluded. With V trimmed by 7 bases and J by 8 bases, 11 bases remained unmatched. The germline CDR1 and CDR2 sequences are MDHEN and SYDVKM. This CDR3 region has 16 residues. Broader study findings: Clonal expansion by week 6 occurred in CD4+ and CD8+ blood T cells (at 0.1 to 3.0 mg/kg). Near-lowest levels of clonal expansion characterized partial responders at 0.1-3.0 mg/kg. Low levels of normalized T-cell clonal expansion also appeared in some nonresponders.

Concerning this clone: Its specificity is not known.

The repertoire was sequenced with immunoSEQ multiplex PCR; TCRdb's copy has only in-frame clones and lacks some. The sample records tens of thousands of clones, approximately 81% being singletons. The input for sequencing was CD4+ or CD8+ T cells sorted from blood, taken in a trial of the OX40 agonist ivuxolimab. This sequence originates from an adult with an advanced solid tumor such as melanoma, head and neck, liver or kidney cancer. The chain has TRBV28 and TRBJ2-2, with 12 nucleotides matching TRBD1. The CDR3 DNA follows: TGTGCCAGCACATCCGGGACAGGGGGCGCTGAGGGGGAGCTGTTTTTT. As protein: CASTSGTGGAEGELFF.